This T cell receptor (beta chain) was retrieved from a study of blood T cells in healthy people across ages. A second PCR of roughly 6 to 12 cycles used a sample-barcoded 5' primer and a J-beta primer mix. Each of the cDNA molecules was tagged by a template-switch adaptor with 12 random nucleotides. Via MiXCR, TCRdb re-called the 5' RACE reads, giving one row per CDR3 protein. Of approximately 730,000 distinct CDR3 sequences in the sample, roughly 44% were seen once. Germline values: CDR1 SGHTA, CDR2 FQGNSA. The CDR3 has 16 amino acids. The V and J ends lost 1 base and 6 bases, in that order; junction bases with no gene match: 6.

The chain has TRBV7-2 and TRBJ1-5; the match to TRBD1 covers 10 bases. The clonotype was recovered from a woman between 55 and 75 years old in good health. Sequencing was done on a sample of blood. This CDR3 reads CASSLGGTGEGQPQHF. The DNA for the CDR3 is TGTGCCAGCAGCTTAGGGGGGACAGGGGAAGGTCAGCCCCAGCATTTT.